What follows are 5 T cell receptor beta chains derived from one specimen sequenced in a study of cytomegalovirus exposure and HLA in healthy donors. 60 Vbeta and 13 Jbeta primers were used in PCR. Profiled with immunoSEQ multiplex PCR; TCRdb holds only in-frame clones, not every one. The table has approximately 140,000 clones, around 84% seen once. The sample taken for sequencing was PBMCs. These receptors were obtained from a man aged 45-65 years in good health and CMV-seronegative.

This rearrangement joins TRBV5-1 to TRBJ1-2; D not certain. CDR3 length equals 13 residues. V was clipped by 2 bases and J by 1 base, with 6 bases between them. CDR1 is SGHRS and CDR2 is YFSETQ in the germline V gene. CDR3 protein: CASSFQINYGYTF. CDR3 DNA sequence: TGCGCCAGCAGCTTCCAAATTAACTATGGCTACACCTTC.

The rearrangement joins TRBV19 to TRBJ2-3; 8 bases are shared with TRBD1. Trimming removed 2 bases from V and 4 bases from J; junction bases left unmatched: 5. Per germline, CDR1 LNHDA and CDR2 SQIVND (reference sequence). This CDR3 has 15 residues. The CDR3 protein is CASSISGGVADTQYF. The CDR3 DNA reads TGTGCCAGTAGTATATCAGGGGGCGTTGCAGATACGCAGTATTTT. The complete variable domain, with remaining parts taken from reference TRBV19 and TRBJ2-3, reads DGGITQSPKYLFRKEGQNVTLSCEQNLNHDAMYWYRQDPGQGLRLIYYSQIVNDFQKGDIAEGYSVSREKKESFPLTVTSAQKNPTAFYLCASSISGGVADTQYFGPGTRLTVL.

The genes are TRBV4-1 and TRBJ1-1; no clear D. There are 14 residues in the CDR3. Germline lookup yields CDR1 MGHRA and CDR2 YSYEKL. Trimming took 1 base from V and 0 from J, leaving 6 bases between them. The CDR3 protein is CASSQVFMNTEAFF. The CDR3 bases are TGCGCCAGCAGCCAAGTGTTTATGAACACTGAAGCTTTCTTT.

J is TRBJ2-1 and V is TRBV7-3; 8 bases map to TRBD2. Germline CDR1 reads SGHTA; CDR2 reads FQGTGA. The CDR3 consists of 13 residues. With 2 bases clipped from V and 15 bases from J, the junction kept 9 bases outside the gene matches. The CDR3 DNA reads as TGTGCCAGCAGCTTATCCGCCGGGGGGGCCCCGTTCTTC. Residues: CASSLSAGGAPFF.

The rearrangement joins TRBV6-1 to TRBJ1-6; unclear D gene. The CDR3 contains 15 residues. Between the trimmed V and J ends, which lost 2 bases and 10 bases, there was a span of 15 bases. The V gene's germline CDR1 is MNHNS and CDR2 SASEGT. The CDR3 bases are TGTGCCAGCAGTGAATATGAGGGAGGAGGGTCACCCCTCCACTTT. It codes for CASSEYEGGGSPLHF.